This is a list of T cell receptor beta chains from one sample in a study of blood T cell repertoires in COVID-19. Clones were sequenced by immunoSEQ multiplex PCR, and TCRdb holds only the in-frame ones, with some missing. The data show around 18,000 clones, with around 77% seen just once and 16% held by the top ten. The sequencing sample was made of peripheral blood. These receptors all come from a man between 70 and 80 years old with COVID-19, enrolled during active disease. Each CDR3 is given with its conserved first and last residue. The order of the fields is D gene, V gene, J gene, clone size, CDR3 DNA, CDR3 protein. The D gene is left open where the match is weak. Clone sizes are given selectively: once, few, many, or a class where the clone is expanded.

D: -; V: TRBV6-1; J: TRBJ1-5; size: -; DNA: TGTGCCAGCAGTGAAGCCTGGAGCGGCAATCAGCCCCAGCATTTT; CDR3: CASSEAWSGNQPQHF
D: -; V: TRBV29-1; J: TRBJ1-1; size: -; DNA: TGCAGCGGGGGGGACGGGAGATCAGCTTTCTTT; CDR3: CSGGDGRSAFF
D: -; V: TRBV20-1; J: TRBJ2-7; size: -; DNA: TGCAGTGCCCCTTCGGGTTACGAGCAGTACTTC; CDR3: CSAPSGYEQYF
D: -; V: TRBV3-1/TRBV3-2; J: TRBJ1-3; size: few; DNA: TGTGCCAGCGGGTCTGGGGGGACCACCATATATTTT; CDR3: CASGSGGTTIYF
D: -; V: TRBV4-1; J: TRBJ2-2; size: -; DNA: TGCGCCAGCAGCCCCGGACAGTTGTACACCGGGGAGCTGTTTTTT; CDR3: CASSPGQLYTGELFF
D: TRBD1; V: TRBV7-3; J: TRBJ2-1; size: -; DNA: TGTGCCAGCAGCCAGTGGGACAGACGGAATGAGCAGTTCTTC; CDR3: CASSQWDRRNEQFF
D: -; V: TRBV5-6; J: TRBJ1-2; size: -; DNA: TGTGCCAGTTCGCGAAGCATGAGAGCTAGAGATGGCTACACCTTC; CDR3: CASSRSMRARDGYTF
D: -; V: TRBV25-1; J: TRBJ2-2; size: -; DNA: TGTGCCAGCATTAGCAACACGAACACCGGGGAGCTGTTTTTT; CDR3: CASISNTNTGELFF
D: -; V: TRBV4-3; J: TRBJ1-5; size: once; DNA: TGCGCCAGCAGCCAAGATCATAGTCAGCCCCAGCATTTT; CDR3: CASSQDHSQPQHF
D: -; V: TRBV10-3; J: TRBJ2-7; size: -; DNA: TGTGCCATCAGTGAAGGCCAGGGTTTCTACGAGCAGTACTTC; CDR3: CAISEGQGFYEQYF
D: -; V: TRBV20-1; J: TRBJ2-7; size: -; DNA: TGCAGTGCTAGTACTTTCAATTCTGATCGTGGCGAGCAGTACTTC; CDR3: CSASTFNSDRGEQYF
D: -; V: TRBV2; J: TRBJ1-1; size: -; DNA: TGTGCCAACCCGGAGAGGCAGAACACTGAAGCTTTCTTT; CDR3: CANPERQNTEAFF
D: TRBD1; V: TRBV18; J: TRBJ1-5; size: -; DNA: TGTGCCAGTTCGGACAGGGAAAATCAGCCCCAGCATTTT; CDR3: CASSDRENQPQHF
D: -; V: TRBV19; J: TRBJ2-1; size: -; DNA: TGTGCCAGTAGTATAGAGGCCTCCTACAATGAGCAGTTCTTC; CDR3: CASSIEASYNEQFF
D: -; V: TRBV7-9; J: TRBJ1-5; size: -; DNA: TGTGCCAGCAGCCCAGGGAATCAGCCCCAGCATTTT; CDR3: CASSPGNQPQHF
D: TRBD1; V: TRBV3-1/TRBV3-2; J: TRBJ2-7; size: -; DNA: TGTGCCAGCAGCCGGGACAGAGATAACTCCTACGAGCAGTACTTC; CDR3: CASSRDRDNSYEQYF
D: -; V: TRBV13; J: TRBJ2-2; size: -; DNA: TGTGCCAGCAGCTCGGGGAAGAACACCGGGGAGCTGTTTTTT; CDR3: CASSSGKNTGELFF
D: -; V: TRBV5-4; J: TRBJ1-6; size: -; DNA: TGTGCCAGCAGCAATCAGGGCATTAATAATTCACCCCTCCACTTT; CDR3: CASSNQGINNSPLHF
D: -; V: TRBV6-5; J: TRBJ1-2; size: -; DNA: TGTGCCAGCAGCGCTCAGGGGAGTCTCTACACCTTC; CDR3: CASSAQGSLYTF
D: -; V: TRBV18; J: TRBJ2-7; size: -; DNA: TGTGCCAGCTCACCACAGGGGCCGGAGCAGTACTTC; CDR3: CASSPQGPEQYF
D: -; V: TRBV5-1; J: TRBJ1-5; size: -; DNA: TGCGCCAGCGCCCGGGACGGACTATGGCAGCCCCAGCATTTT; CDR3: CASARDGLWQPQHF
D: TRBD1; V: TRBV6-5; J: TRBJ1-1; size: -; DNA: TGTGCCAGCAGTTACCGTGGACAGGGAAACACTGAAGCTTTCTTT; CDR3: CASSYRGQGNTEAFF
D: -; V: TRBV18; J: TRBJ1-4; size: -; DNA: TGTGCCAGCTCACCCTCGGGAGGAATAGGAGAAAAACTGTTTTTT; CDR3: CASSPSGGIGEKLFF
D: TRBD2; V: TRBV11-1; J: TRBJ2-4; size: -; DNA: TGTGCCAGCAGCTTGGGATCCCCGGGACTATCCATTCAGTACTTC; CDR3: CASSLGSPGLSIQYF
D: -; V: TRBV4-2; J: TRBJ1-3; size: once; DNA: TGTGCCAGCAGCCAAGAGAGGGAGGGTCCCTTCTCTGGAAACACCATATATTTT; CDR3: CASSQEREGPFSGNTIYF
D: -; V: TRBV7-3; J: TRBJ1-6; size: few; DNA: TGTGCCAGCAGCGAAAGCGGGGGGCGAGGTTCACCCCTCCACTTT; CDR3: CASSESGGRGSPLHF
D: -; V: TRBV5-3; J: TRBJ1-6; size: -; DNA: TGTGCCAGAAGCTTGGCTACTCCCGGGGTTTCACCCCTCCACTTT; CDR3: CARSLATPGVSPLHF
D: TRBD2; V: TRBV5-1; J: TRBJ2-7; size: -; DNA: TGCGCCAGCAGCTCGGGGACTATGACTTACGAGCAGTACTTC; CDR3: CASSSGTMTYEQYF
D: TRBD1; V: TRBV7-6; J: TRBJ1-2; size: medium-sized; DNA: TGTGCCAGCAGCCAACAACAGGGGGCCGGCGGCTACACCTTC; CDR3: CASSQQQGAGGYTF
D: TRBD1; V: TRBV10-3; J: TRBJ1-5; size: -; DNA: TGTGCCATCAGTGGACAGGGTGGCAATCAGCCCCAGCATTTT; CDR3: CAISGQGGNQPQHF
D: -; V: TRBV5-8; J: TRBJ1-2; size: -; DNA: TGTGCCAGCAGCCGTTGGGGGGGCAACTATGGCTACACCTTC; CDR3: CASSRWGGNYGYTF
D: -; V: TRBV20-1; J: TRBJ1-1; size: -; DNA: TGCAGTGCTAGTTTCGACAGAAGGAGTGAAGCTTTCTTT; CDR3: CSASFDRRSEAFF